The source of this T cell receptor (beta chain) is a study of Graves' ophthalmopathy and Graves' hyperthyroidism. This clonotype appeared many times. Researchers took RNA transcripts and amplified TCR beta CDR3 regions from them. HTBI-primed first-round RT-PCR preceded second-round multiplex PCR. TCRdb reprocessed the multiplex PCR reads via MiXCR and lists one record per CDR3 protein. Of roughly 410,000 distinct CDR3 sequences listed, approximately 15% were seen once; the top ten hold around 7%. The CDR3 runs to 16 residues. Germline values: CDR1 SGHVS, CDR2 FQNEAQ. V shed 5 bases and J shed 8 bases, with 21 bases lying between them. Hyperthyroidism patients had new diagnoses, durations under 2 months, and ages of 18 to 65. Certain patients were not enrolled. These were patients with other autoimmune diseases, uncontrolled infections, pregnancy or lactation. Orbital computed tomography, thyroid ultrasound, TRAb, serum thyroxine and clinical symptoms formed the basis of diagnosis. The PBMCs were taken from approximately 9 ml of fresh peripheral blood.

This sequence originates from a woman under 30 with stable Graves' hyperthyroidism. The J gene is TRBJ2-2, the V gene TRBV7-8, with D possibly called TRBD1 or TRBD2 (5 bases each). The sequenced sample was peripheral blood. In DNA form, the CDR3 reads TGTGCCAGCAGCCCTTTAGGGACGTATAGCTATGGGGAGCTGTTTTTT. This translates into CASSPLGTYSYGELFF.